This T cell receptor beta chain originates from a study of blood T cell repertoires in COVID-19. Turning to the study itself: The United States, Italy and Spain were the sources of the acute and convalescent COVID-19 samples. T cells, B-cell-depleted T cells, or PBMCs provided the cDNA or gDNA that served as material.

Original processing notes: Estimation of nucleated cell counts relied on the amplification of reference gene primers. Clones were sequenced by immunoSEQ multiplex PCR, and TCRdb holds only the in-frame ones, with some missing. The V and J calls and clone size are taken from that table; D and trimming were inferred from the DNA. Of 55,000 to 65,000 clones listed, about 90% are singletons. V lost 0 bases and J lost 4; bases outside the gene matches: 17. The germline CDR1 and CDR2 sequences are MNHEY and SVGEGT. The CDR3 totals 19 residues. The origin of this receptor is a man in his sixties with acute or convalescent COVID-19. The material sequenced was peripheral blood. The chain recombines TRBV6-2 or TRBV6-3 with TRBJ1-1; TRBD1 matches at 7 bases. The CDR3 nucleotides read TGTGCCAGCAGTTACTCCATTTACCCGGGACAGTCTCATCTCACTGAAGCTTTCTTT. This encodes CASSYSIYPGQSHLTEAFF.